This T cell receptor beta chain emerged from a study of CD8 T cells in Susac syndrome. In the case of this clonotype: As yet, its antigen is unknown.

General study findings and limits: Acknowledgment was made by the study that its TCR sequencing and HLA analysis involved a relatively small number of individuals.

RNA amounts of roughly 0.45 to 1 ug underwent reverse transcription with random hexamers. TCR beta CDR3 was amplified by immunoSEQ covering 54 Vbeta and 13 Jbeta. TCRdb independently ran MiXCR on the immunoSEQ multiplex PCR reads; one entry per CDR3 protein. The sample contains 150,000 to 200,000 distinct CDR3 sequences, 85% to 95% of which appear only once. CDR3 length: 17 residues. V gave up 2 bases and J gave up 4 bases; unmatched junction bases: 12. The chain uses TRBV12-3 or TRBV12-4 and TRBJ1-2; 8 bases are shared with TRBD1. Source material: CD8+ T cells from PBMCs. This receptor was taken from a human donor with multiple sclerosis. CDR3 sequence (DNA): TGTGCCAGCAGTTTACCCTCGGACAGGGACAAGGGCTATGGCTACACCTTC. Translated: CASSLPSDRDKGYGYTF.